The clone carrying this TCR beta chain was seen many times. Its antigen is unidentified. This record belongs to a study of naive and memory T cell subsets. Both TRBC1 and TRBC2 were covered by a beta constant-region primer of two equimolar oligonucleotides. The ligated cDNA underwent four PCR rounds using SP2 and nested alpha and beta constant-region primers. The cDNA 3' end received a ligated single-stranded oligonucleotide carrying the SP2 primer and a 12-nucleotide UMI. TCRdb ran MiXCR on the UMI-ligation and nested PCR reads and lists one entry per CDR3 protein. Altogether approximately 140,000 distinct CDR3 sequences are present, approximately 22% being singletons, with the ten largest covering over 0.09%. Study findings and constraints: Especially in CD8 cells, naive repertoires contained a few larger clonotypes, possibly CD45RA-re-expressing memory cells.

The V and J ends lost 0 bases and 13 bases respectively, with 21 bases between them. Germline V gene data show CDR1 as DFQATT and CDR2 as SNEGSKA (reference sequence). The CDR3 consists of 15 residues. This receptor was obtained from a human donor in good health. The sequencing sample was made of naive CD4+ T cells from blood. The chain uses TRBV20-1 and TRBJ1-4; the D is unclear. For the CDR3, the DNA is TGCAGTGCTAGAGAAGGGCAGAAATGGGGTGCAACACTGTTTTTT. Amino acid sequence: CSAREGQKWGATLFF.